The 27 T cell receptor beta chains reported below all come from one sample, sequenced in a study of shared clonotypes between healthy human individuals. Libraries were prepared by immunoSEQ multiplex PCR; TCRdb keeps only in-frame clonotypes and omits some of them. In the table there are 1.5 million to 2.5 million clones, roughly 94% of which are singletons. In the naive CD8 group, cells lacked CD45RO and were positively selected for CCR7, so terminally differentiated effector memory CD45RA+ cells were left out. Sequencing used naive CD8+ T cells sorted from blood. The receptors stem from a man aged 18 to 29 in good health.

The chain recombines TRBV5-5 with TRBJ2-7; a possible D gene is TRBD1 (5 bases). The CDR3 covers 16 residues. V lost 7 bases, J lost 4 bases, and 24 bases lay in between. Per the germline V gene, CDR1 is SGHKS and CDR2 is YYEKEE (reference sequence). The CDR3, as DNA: TGTGCCAGCGCCAAAGCTGTTGCAGTAGGGGATTACGAGCAGTACTTC. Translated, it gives CASAKAVAVGDYEQYF.

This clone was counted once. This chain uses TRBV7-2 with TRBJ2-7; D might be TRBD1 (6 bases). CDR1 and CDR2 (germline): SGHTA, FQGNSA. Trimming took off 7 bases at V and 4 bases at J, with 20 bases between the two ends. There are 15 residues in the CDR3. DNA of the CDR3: TGTGCCAGCACTCCTGCCCCAGGGGCCGCGTACGAGCAGTACTTC. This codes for CASTPAPGAAYEQYF.

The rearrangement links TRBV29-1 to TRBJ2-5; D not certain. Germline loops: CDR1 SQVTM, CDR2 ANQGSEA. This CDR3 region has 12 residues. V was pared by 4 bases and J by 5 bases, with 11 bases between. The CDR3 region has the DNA TGCAGCGTTGTCGGTTTTCCGGAGACCCAGTACTTC. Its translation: CSVVGFPETQYF.

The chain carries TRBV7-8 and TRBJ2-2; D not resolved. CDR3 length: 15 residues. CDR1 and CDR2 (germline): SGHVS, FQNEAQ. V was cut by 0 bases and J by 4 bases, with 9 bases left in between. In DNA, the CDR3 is TGTGCCAGCAGCTTAGCCCACGGGCCCACCGGGGAGCTGTTTTTT. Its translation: CASSLAHGPTGELFF.

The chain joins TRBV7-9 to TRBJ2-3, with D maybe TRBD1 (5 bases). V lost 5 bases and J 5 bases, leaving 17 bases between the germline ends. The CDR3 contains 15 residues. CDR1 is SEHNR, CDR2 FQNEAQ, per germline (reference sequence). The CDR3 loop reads CASSLLRNQGDTQYF. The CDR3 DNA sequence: TGTGCCAGCAGCCTTCTGCGGAACCAGGGAGATACGCAGTATTTT. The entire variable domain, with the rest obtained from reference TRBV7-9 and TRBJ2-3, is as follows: DTGVSQNPRHKITKRGQNVTFRCDPISEHNRLYWYRQTLGQGPEFLTYFQNEAQLEKSRLLSDRFSAERPKGSFSTLEIQRTEQGDSAMYLCASSLLRNQGDTQYFGPGTRLTVL.

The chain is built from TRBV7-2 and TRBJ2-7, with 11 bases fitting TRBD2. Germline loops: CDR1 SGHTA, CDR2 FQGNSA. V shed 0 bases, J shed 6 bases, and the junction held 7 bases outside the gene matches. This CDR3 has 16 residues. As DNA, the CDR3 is TGTGCCAGCAGCTTAGCCGAGATAGCGGGAGGGCTCGAGCAGTACTTC. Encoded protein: CASSLAEIAGGLEQYF.

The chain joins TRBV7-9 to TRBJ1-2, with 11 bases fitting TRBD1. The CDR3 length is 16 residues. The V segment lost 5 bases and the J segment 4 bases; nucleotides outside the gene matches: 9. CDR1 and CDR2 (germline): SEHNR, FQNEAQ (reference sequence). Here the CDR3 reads CASSLGTGGIFYGYTF. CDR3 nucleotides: TGTGCCAGCAGCCTCGGGACAGGGGGTATCTTCTATGGCTACACCTTC.

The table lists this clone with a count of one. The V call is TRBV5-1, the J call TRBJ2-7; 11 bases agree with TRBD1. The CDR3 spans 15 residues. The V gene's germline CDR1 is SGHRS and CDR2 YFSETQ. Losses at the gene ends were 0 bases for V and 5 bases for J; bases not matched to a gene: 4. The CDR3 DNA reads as TGCGCCAGCAGCTTGGAAGGACAGGGGGCCGACGAGCAGTACTTC. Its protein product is CASSLEGQGADEQYF.

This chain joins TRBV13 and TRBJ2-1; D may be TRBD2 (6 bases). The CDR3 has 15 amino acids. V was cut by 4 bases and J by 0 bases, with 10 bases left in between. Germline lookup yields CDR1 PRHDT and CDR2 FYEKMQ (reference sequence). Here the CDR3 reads CASSSTSFSYNEQFF. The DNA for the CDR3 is TGTGCCAGCAGCTCTACTAGCTTCTCCTACAATGAGCAGTTCTTC.

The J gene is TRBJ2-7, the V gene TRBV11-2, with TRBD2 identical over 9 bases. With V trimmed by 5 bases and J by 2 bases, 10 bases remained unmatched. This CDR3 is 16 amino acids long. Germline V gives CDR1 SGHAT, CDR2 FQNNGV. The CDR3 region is CASSPWSSGGTYEQYF. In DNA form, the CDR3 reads TGTGCCAGCAGCCCATGGTCGAGCGGGGGGACCTACGAGCAGTACTTC.

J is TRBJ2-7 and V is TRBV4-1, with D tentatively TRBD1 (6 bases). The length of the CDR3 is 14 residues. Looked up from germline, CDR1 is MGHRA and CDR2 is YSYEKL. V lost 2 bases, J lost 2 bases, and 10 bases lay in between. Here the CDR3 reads CASSQKPGAYEQYF. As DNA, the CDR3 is TGCGCCAGCAGCCAAAAACCAGGGGCCTACGAGCAGTACTTC.

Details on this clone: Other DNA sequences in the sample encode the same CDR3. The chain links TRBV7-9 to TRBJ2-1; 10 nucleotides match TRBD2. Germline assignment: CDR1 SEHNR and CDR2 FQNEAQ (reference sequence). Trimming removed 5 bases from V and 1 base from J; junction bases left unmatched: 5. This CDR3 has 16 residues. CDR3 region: CASSPTSGRSYNEQFF. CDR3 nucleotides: TGTGCCAGCAGCCCGACTAGCGGGCGATCCTACAATGAGCAGTTCTTC.

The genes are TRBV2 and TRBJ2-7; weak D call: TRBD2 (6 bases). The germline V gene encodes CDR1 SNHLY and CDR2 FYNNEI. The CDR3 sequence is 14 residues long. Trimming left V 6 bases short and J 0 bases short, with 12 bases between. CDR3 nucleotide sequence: TGTGCCAGCAGGGAGGGACTCCTCTCCTACGAGCAGTACTTC. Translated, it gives CASREGLLSYEQYF.

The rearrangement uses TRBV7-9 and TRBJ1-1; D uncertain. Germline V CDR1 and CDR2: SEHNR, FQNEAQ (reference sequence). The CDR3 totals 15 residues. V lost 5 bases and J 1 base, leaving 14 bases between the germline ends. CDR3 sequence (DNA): TGTGCCAGCAGCCCTCCCCAAGGGAGGAACACTGAAGCTTTCTTT. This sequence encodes CASSPPQGRNTEAFF.

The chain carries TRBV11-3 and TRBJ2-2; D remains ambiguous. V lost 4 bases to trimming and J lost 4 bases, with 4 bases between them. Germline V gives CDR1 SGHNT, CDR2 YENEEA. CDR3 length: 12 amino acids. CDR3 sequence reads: CASSSTTGELFF. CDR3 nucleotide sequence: TGTGCCAGCAGCTCCACCACCGGGGAGCTGTTTTTT.

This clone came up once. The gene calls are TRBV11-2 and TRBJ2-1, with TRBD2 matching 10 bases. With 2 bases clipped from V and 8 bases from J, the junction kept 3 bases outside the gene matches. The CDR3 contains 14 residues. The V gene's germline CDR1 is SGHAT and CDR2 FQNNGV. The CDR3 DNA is TGTGCCAGCAGCTTAAAACTAGCGGGGTATGAGCAGTTCTTC. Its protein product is CASSLKLAGYEQFF.

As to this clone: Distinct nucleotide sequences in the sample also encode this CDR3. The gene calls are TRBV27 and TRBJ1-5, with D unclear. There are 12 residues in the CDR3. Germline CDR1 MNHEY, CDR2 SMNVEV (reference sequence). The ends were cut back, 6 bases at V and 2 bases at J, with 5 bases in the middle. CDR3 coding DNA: TGTGCCAGCAGGCAGGGCAATCAGCCCCAGCATTTT. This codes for CASRQGNQPQHF.

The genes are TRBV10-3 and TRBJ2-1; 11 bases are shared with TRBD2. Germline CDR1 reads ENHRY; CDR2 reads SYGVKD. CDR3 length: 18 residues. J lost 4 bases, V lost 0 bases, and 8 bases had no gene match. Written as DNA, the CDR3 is TGTGCCATCAGTGAGTCAGGGGCTAGCGGGAGGTATTACAATGAGCAGTTCTTC. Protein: CAISESGASGRYYNEQFF.

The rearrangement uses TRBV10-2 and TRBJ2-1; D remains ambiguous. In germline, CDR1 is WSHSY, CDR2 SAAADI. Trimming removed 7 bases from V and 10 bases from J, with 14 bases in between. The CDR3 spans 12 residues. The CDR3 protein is CASKPRLEEQFF. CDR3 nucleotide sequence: TGCGCCAGCAAACCAAGACTCGAAGAGCAGTTCTTC.

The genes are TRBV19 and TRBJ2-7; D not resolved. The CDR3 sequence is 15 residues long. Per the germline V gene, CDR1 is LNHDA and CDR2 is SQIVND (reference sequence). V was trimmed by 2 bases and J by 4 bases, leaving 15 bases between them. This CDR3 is CASSINVALAYEQYF. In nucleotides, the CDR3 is TGTGCCAGTAGTATAAACGTCGCCCTGGCATACGAGCAGTACTTC.

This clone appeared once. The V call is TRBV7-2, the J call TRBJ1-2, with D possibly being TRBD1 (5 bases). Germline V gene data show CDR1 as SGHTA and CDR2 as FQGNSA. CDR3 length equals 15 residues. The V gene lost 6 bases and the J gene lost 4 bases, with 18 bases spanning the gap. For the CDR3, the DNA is TGTGCCAGCAGTCCTCCTTGGGGGGAAGCCTATGGCTACACCTTC. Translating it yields CASSPPWGEAYGYTF.

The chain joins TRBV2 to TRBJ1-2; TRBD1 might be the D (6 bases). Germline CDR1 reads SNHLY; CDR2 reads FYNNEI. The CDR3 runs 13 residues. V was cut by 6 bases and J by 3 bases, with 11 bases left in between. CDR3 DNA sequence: TGTGCCAGCAGGGCGGACAGAGACTATGGCTACACCTTC. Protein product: CASRADRDYGYTF.

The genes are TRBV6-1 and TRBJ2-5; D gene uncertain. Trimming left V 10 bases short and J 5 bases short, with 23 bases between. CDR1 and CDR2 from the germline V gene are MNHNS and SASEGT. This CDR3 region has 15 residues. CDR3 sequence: CATITGSHLWETQYF. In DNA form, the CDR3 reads TGTGCCACCATCACCGGGTCCCACCTGTGGGAGACCCAGTACTTC.

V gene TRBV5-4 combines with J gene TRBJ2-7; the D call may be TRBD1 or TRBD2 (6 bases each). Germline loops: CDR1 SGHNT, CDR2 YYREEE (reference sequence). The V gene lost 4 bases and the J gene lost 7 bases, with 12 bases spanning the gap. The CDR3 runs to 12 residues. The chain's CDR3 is CASSPGASEQYF. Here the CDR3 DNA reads TGTGCCAGCAGCCCGGGGGCGTCGGAGCAGTACTTC.

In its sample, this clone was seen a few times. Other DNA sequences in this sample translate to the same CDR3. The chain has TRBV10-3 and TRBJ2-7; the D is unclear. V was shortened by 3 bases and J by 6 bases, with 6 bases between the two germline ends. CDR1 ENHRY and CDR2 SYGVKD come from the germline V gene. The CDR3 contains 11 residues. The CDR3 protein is CAISEGGEQYF. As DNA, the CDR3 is TGTGCCATCAGTGAAGGTGGCGAGCAGTACTTC.

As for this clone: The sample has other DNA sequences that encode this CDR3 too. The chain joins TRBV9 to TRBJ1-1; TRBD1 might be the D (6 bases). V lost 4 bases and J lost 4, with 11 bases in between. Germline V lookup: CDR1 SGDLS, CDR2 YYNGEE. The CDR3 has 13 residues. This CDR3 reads CASSFGGLTEAFF. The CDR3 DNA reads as TGTGCCAGCAGCTTCGGGGGCCTCACTGAAGCTTTCTTT.

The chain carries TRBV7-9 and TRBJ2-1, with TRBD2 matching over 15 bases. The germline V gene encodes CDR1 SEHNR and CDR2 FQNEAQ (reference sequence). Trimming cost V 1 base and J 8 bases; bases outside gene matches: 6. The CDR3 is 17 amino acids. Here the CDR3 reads CASSLGTSGRALDEQFF. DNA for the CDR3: TGTGCCAGCAGCTTAGGGACTAGCGGGAGGGCCCTTGATGAGCAGTTCTTC.